This T cell receptor beta chain emerged from a study of TIL therapy for anti-PD-1-resistant metastatic lung cancer. The time point was: pre-treatment sample, taken before nivolumab and TIL therapy. Pleural nodules or supraclavicular lymph nodes made up most of the excised metastases sampled. In this sample, this clone turned up once. This was the immunoSEQ v3 assay. Sequencing used immunoSEQ multiplex PCR; TCRdb keeps in-frame clones, though not all of them. Of several thousand clones in the sample, nearly 75% were seen once. The germline V gene has CDR1 SNHLY and CDR2 FYNNEI. CDR3 length equals 14 residues. The V and J ends lost 8 bases and 0 bases respectively, with 13 bases between them.

Sample: tumor tissue, taken at baseline. The TCR was taken from a person between 25 and 80 years old with non-small cell lung cancer. The chain joins TRBV2 to TRBJ1-1, with D maybe TRBD1 (5 bases). The CDR3 DNA follows: TGTGCCAGCCGAGAGGGGCCGATGAACACTGAAGCTTTCTTT. Translating it yields CASREGPMNTEAFF.